The 4 T cell receptor beta chains given below trace back to one sample, sequenced in a study of cytomegalovirus exposure and HLA in healthy donors. Data came from immunoSEQ multiplex PCR; TCRdb stores just in-frame clones and leaves some out. The table records some 250,000 clones, around 85% of them present only once. The sample comprised PBMCs. These receptors came from a woman in her twenties or thirties in good health and CMV-seropositive.

The gene calls are TRBV27 and TRBJ1-2, with TRBD1 as a possible D gene (5 bases). This CDR3 contains 14 residues. Germline CDR1 reads MNHEY; CDR2 reads SMNVEV (reference sequence). The V end lost 6 bases, the J end lost 7 bases, and 18 bases lay between the germline ends. In DNA form, the CDR3 reads TGTGCCAGCAGCATCGTCCAGGGATCAAGTGGCTACACCTTC. Translated: CASSIVQGSSGYTF.

This clone was counted a single time. V gene TRBV5-8 combines with J gene TRBJ1-2; D is possibly TRBD1 (6 bases). V shed 6 bases and J shed 2 bases, with 20 bases lying between them. Germline V gene lookup returns CDR1 SGHTS and CDR2 YDEGEE. The CDR3 has 16 amino acids. CDR3 nucleotide sequence: TGTGCCAGCAACCCCTGGACAGACTCCGACAACTATGGCTACACCTTC. This translates into CASNPWTDSDNYGYTF.

In this sample, this clone turned up once. The chain links TRBV7-9 to TRBJ2-7; 12 nucleotides match TRBD2. Germline V lookup: CDR1 SEHNR, CDR2 FQNEAQ (reference sequence). The CDR3 consists of 17 residues. The V gene end was trimmed by 4 bases and the J gene end by 6 bases; junction bases not matched to a gene: 13. The CDR3 protein is CASSSGLAGTERGEQYF. The CDR3 nucleotides are TGTGCCAGCAGCTCGGGACTAGCGGGTACTGAACGGGGCGAGCAGTACTTC.

This CDR3 reads CASSLGTGGNYGYTF. The CDR3, as DNA: TGTGCCAGCAGCCTGGGGACAGGGGGTAACTATGGCTACACCTTC. The chain joins TRBV5-4 to TRBJ1-2, with 11 nucleotides matching TRBD1. CDR1 and CDR2 (germline): SGHNT, YYREEE (reference sequence). The V segment lost 4 bases and the J segment 1 base; nucleotides outside the gene matches: 3. The CDR3 loop spans 15 amino acids.